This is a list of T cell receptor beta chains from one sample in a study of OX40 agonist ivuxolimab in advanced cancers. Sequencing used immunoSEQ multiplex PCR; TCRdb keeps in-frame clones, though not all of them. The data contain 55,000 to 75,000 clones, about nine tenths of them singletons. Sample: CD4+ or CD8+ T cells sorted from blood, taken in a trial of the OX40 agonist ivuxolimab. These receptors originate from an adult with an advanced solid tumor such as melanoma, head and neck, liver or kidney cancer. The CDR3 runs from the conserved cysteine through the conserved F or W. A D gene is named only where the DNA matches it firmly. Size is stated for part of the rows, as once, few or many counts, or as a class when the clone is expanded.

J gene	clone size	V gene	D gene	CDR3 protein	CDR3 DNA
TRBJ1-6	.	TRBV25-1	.	CASGEDGSSYNSPLHF	TGTGCCAGTGGTGAGGACGGAAGCTCCTATAATTCACCCCTCCACTTT
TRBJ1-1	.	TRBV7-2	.	CASSLDWEGSGTEAFF	TGTGCCAGCAGCTTAGATTGGGAGGGAAGTGGCACTGAAGCTTTCTTT
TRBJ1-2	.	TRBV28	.	CASSPHSMGMNGYTF	TGTGCCAGCAGCCCCCATTCCATGGGGATGAATGGCTACACCTTC
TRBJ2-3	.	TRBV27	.	CASSLSITSTDTQYF	TGTGCCAGCAGTTTGAGTATCACTAGCACAGATACGCAGTATTTT
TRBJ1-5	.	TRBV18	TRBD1	CASSLLQGSDQPQHF	TGTGCCAGCTCACTCTTACAGGGGAGCGATCAGCCCCAGCATTTT
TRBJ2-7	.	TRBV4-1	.	CASSQGGPTYEQYF	TGCGCCAGCAGCCAAGGGGGACCTACCTACGAGCAGTACTTC
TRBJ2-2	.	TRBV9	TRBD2	CASRGTSGTSGELFF	TGTGCCAGCAGGGGGACTAGCGGGACTTCCGGGGAGCTGTTTTTT
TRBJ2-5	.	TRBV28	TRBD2	CASSPGGQGEETQYF	TGTGCCAGTTCCCCGGGAGGGCAGGGAGAAGAGACCCAGTACTTC
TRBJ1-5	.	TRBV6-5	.	CASSFDQGRQPQHF	TGTGCCAGCAGTTTTGATCAGGGGCGACAGCCCCAGCATTTT
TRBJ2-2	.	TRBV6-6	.	CASSLPTGELFF	TGTGCCAGCAGCCTTCCCACCGGGGAGCTGTTTTTT
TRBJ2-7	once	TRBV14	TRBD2	CASSQDPRGGIYEQYF	TGTGCCAGCAGCCAAGACCCGCGGGGAGGGATCTACGAGCAGTACTTC
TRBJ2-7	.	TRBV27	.	CASSLSGAYEQYF	TGTGCCAGCAGTTTGTCCGGGGCCTACGAGCAGTACTTC
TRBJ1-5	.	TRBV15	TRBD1	CATSRGGQGPLGGNQPQHF	TGTGCCACCAGCAGAGGGGGACAGGGGCCCTTGGGGGGCAATCAGCCCCAGCATTTT
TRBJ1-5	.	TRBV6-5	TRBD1	CASKDRANQPQHF	TGTGCCAGCAAAGACAGGGCCAATCAGCCCCAGCATTTT